The 19 T cell receptor beta chains listed next were all sequenced from one sample in a study of cytomegalovirus exposure and HLA in healthy donors. The PCR made use of 60 Vbeta and 13 Jbeta primers. The table came from immunoSEQ multiplex PCR; TCRdb's copy has only in-frame clones and leaves some out. The sample carries around 160,000 clones, approximately 78% recorded once. Sequencing was done on a sample of PBMCs. The origin of the receptors is a male donor in good health and CMV-seronegative.

The genes are TRBV29-1 and TRBJ2-2, with 7 bases that match TRBD2. This CDR3 spans 18 amino acids. The J segment lost 1 base and the V segment lost 4 bases, leaving 15 bases of the junction unmatched. The V gene's germline CDR1 is SQVTM and CDR2 ANQGSEA. CDR3 coding DNA: TGCAGCGTTGGAGGCGGCGGGGGAAATAAAATGAACACCGGGGAGCTGTTTTTT. This gives the protein CSVGGGGGNKMNTGELFF.

CDR3 DNA: TGTGCCAGCACCCCGGATGAGGGGGGGATGAACACTGAAGCTTTCTTT. Its translation is CASTPDEGGMNTEAFF. This chain uses TRBV7-9 with TRBJ1-1, with D possibly being TRBD1 (6 bases). This CDR3 is built from 16 residues. Between the trimmed V and J ends, which lost 7 bases and 0 bases, there was a span of 18 bases. Germline lookup yields CDR1 SEHNR and CDR2 FQNEAQ (reference sequence).

The chain employs TRBV19 and TRBJ2-2, with 8 bases fitting TRBD2. CDR3 length: 15 amino acids. Losses at the gene ends were 6 bases for V and 3 bases for J; bases not matched to a gene: 6. Germline CDR1 is LNHDA and CDR2 is SQIVND (reference sequence). The CDR3 reads CASSLTSDHTGELFF. The CDR3 region has the DNA TGTGCCAGTAGCTTGACTAGCGATCACACCGGGGAGCTGTTTTTT.

J is TRBJ1-2 and V is TRBV7-2, with 7 bases fitting TRBD1. The ends lost 1 base at V and 5 bases at J; junction bases unmatched: 10. The V gene's germline CDR1 is SGHTA and CDR2 FQGNSA. The CDR3 is 16 residues long. As DNA, the CDR3 is TGTGCCAGCAGCTTAGGGAGACAGGGAGTTGGGTATGGCTACACCTTC. Amino acids: CASSLGRQGVGYGYTF.

The chain combines TRBV7-9 with TRBJ2-7, with 7 bases matching TRBD2. The J call may be faulty, since TRBJ2-5 better matches the DNA end. CDR3 length: 14 residues. Germline values: CDR1 SEHNR, CDR2 FQNEAQ (reference sequence). The CDR3 region has the DNA TGTGCCAGCAGCTCGGGACTAACTGCGGAGACCCAGTACTTC. Its protein is CASSSGLTAETQYF.

The chain combines TRBV7-8 with TRBJ2-5; D remains unclear. The CDR3 contains 13 residues. Trimming removed 4 bases from V and 2 bases from J, with 8 bases in between. Germline loops: CDR1 SGHVS, CDR2 FQNEAQ. In DNA form, the CDR3 reads TGTGCCAGCAGCTATGGTACTCAAGAGACCCAGTACTTC. Translation: CASSYGTQETQYF.

V is TRBV5-5 and J is TRBJ1-6, with unresolved D. The germline V gene encodes CDR1 SGHKS and CDR2 YYEKEE (reference sequence). Trimming pared 3 bases from V and 3 bases from J, leaving 13 bases between. The CDR3 has 16 amino acids. CDR3 DNA: TGTGCCAGCAGCTGGGCCCCGCAAGACTATAATTCACCCCTCCACTTT. Translating gives CASSWAPQDYNSPLHF.

The chain carries TRBV6-5 and TRBJ2-7, with 8 nucleotides matching TRBD1. The CDR3 is 14 amino acids. Germline V lookup: CDR1 MNHEY, CDR2 SVGAGI. V was clipped by 5 bases and J by 3 bases; unmatched bases: 6. The CDR3 DNA reads TGTGCCAGCAGTGCCGGGACAGGTCGCTACGAGCAGTACTTC. Translating it yields CASSAGTGRYEQYF.

The chain links TRBV10-3 to TRBJ2-7; the match to TRBD2 covers 10 bases. This CDR3 is 14 amino acids long. The germline V gene has CDR1 ENHRY and CDR2 SYGVKD. V trimming: 6 bases; J trimming: 5 bases; junction bases outside the gene matches: 7. The CDR3 sequence is CAISVLAGADEQYF. The DNA of the CDR3 is TGTGCCATCAGCGTCCTAGCGGGAGCTGACGAGCAGTACTTC.

This clone was recorded a few times. The gene calls are TRBV4-1 and TRBJ1-2; D unclear. CDR3 size: 14 residues. Trimming removed 1 base from V and 0 bases from J, with 6 bases in between. The germline V gene encodes CDR1 MGHRA and CDR2 YSYEKL. The CDR3 sequence: CASSQGLSNYGYTF. For the CDR3, the DNA is TGCGCCAGCAGCCAAGGACTTTCTAACTATGGCTACACCTTC.

This chain connects TRBV5-8 to TRBJ2-7, with D possibly matching TRBD2 (6 bases). The CDR3 extends over 15 amino acids. Germline V gene data show CDR1 as SGHTS and CDR2 as YDEGEE. V was pared by 2 bases and J by 6 bases, with 18 bases between. In DNA form, the CDR3 reads TGTGCCAGCAGCTTAGGGACTTCCCATGATCGCGAGCAGTACTTC. Protein sequence: CASSLGTSHDREQYF.

This rearrangement joins TRBV4-2 to TRBJ2-7, with D possibly matching TRBD1 (6 bases). CDR1 and CDR2 (germline): LGHNA, YNFKEQ. This CDR3 comprises 13 residues. V was trimmed by 1 base and J by 5 bases, leaving 9 bases between them. Written as DNA, the CDR3 is TGTGCCAGCAGCCAAGGAGGGGGAGACGAGCAGTACTTC. Its translation: CASSQGGGDEQYF.

The chain links TRBV5-4 to TRBJ2-2, with TRBD2 matching over 14 bases. This CDR3 has 16 residues. Germline CDR1 SGHNT, CDR2 YYREEE (reference sequence). With 3 bases clipped from V and 7 bases from J, the junction kept 5 bases outside the gene matches. The CDR3 sequence is CASSSGTSGSFGELFF. CDR3 sequence (DNA): TGTGCCAGCAGCTCTGGGACTAGCGGGAGTTTCGGGGAGCTGTTTTTT.

The chain joins TRBV7-8 to TRBJ2-3; D perhaps matches TRBD2 (6 bases). Trimming stripped 4 bases from V and 3 bases from J, with 14 bases between. Germline V CDR1 and CDR2: SGHVS, FQNEAQ. This CDR3 spans 15 amino acids. The CDR3 reads CASSYQTTRTDTQYF. The DNA for the CDR3 is TGTGCCAGCAGCTACCAAACGACTAGAACAGATACGCAGTATTTT.

This sequence joins TRBV28 and TRBJ1-4, with 9 nucleotides matching TRBD1. With 3 bases clipped from V and 8 bases from J, the junction kept 7 bases outside the gene matches. The CDR3 extends over 15 amino acids. Germline-derived CDR1 and CDR2 are MDHEN and SYDVKM. CDR3 nucleotide sequence: TGTGCCAGCAGTTTGACGGGACAGGGAATGGAAAAACTGTTTTTT. Translated, it gives CASSLTGQGMEKLFF.

As regards this clone: One end of the junction fails to match germline, which may point to a read error. The chain joins TRBV7-9 to TRBJ1-1; the match to TRBD1 covers 8 bases. Per the germline V gene, CDR1 is SEHNR and CDR2 is FQNEAQ (reference sequence). The CDR3 is 12 amino acids. CDR3 sequence reads: CSSSVTGGEAFF. The DNA for the CDR3 is TGTTCCAGCAGCGTAACAGGGGGTGAAGCTTTCTTT.

This clone showed up just once. V and J are TRBV4-1 and TRBJ2-3; 11 bases fit TRBD2. The length of the CDR3 is 19 residues. Trimming removed 1 base from V and 2 bases from J; junction bases left unmatched: 11. The germline V gene has CDR1 MGHRA and CDR2 YSYEKL. CDR3 residues: CASSQVFGLAGQNTDTQYF. CDR3 DNA sequence: TGCGCCAGCAGCCAAGTTTTTGGACTAGCGGGCCAGAACACAGATACGCAGTATTTT.

V gene TRBV11-2 combines with J gene TRBJ2-3, with D perhaps TRBD2 (6 bases). CDR1 is SGHAT, CDR2 FQNNGV, per germline. Trimming shortened V by 1 base and J by 4 bases, and 15 bases separated the two germline ends. There are 16 residues in the CDR3. The CDR3 loop reads CASSLVTTSFADTQYF. The CDR3 coding sequence is TGTGCCAGCAGCTTAGTCACAACTAGCTTCGCAGATACGCAGTATTTT.

The V and J genes are TRBV7-6 and TRBJ1-2, with 11 positions matching TRBD1. V lost 5 bases and J lost 1; bases outside the gene matches: 3. The germline V gene has CDR1 SGHVS and CDR2 FNYEAQ. The CDR3 has 15 amino acids. CDR3 residues: CASSPGTGGNYGYTF. Here the CDR3 DNA reads TGTGCCAGCAGCCCGGGGACAGGGGGTAACTATGGCTACACCTTC.